The source of this T cell receptor beta chain is a study of blood T cell repertoires in COVID-19. Study summary: PBMCs, B-cell-depleted T cells, or T cells were the source of the cDNA or gDNA that made up the material.

In the source study's methods: Amplifying reference gene primers gave estimates of nucleated cell counts. TCRdb keeps only in-frame clones here, not all; method: immunoSEQ multiplex PCR. The DNA was the basis for D and trimming; V, J and clone size are from that table. The data hold tens of thousands of clones, with 81% observed a single time. The CDR3 has 14 amino acids. The V end lost 4 bases, the J end lost 0 bases, and 9 bases lay between the germline ends. In germline, CDR1 is MGHDK, CDR2 SYGVNS. The sequence was collected from a woman of 80 years or more with COVID-19, enrolled during active disease. The sample was peripheral blood. This chain joins TRBV25-1 and TRBJ1-1; TRBD1 is a possible D gene (6 bases). Written as DNA, the CDR3 is TGTGCCAGCAGTGCAGGGGTCCTGAACACTGAAGCTTTCTTT. Translated: CASSAGVLNTEAFF.